A single sample gave rise to the 27 T cell receptor beta chains below, sequenced in a study of T cell repertoires in cytomegalovirus infection. Via MiXCR, TCRdb re-called the reads, giving one row per CDR3 protein. The sample lists roughly 640,000 distinct CDR3 sequences; more than 20% were seen once. Sequencing was carried out using CD8+ T cells from PBMCs. These receptors all stem from a human donor in good health (CMV status not recorded). Some clones in this sample may be carry-over from other donors' samples.

This clonotype was seen only a few times. The gene calls are TRBV6-6 and TRBJ2-3, with 7 positions matching TRBD2. The CDR3 spans 15 residues. Looked up from germline, CDR1 is MNHNY and CDR2 is SVGAGI (reference sequence). V trimming: 5 bases; J trimming: 2 bases; junction bases outside the gene matches: 7. The DNA of the CDR3 is TGTGCCAGCAGTGCGTCTAGCGGTACCACAGATACGCAGTATTTT. Its protein product is CASSASSGTTDTQYF.

The rearrangement uses TRBV7-9 and TRBJ2-1; D unresolved. Trimming took off 6 bases at V and 5 bases at J, with 8 bases between the two ends. CDR1 is SEHNR and CDR2 is FQNEAQ in the germline V gene (reference sequence). The CDR3 loop spans 12 amino acids. The CDR3 here is CASSPENNEQFF. The CDR3 DNA reads TGTGCCAGCAGTCCAGAGAACAATGAGCAGTTCTTC. The full variable domain, completed using reference TRBV7-9 and TRBJ2-1, is DTGVSQNPRHKITKRGQNVTFRCDPISEHNRLYWYRQTLGQGPEFLTYFQNEAQLEKSRLLSDRFSAERPKGSFSTLEIQRTEQGDSAMYLCASSPENNEQFFGPGTRLTVL.

V is TRBV20-1 and J is TRBJ2-7; 10 nucleotides line up with TRBD2. The CDR3 is 14 amino acids. J gave up 3 bases and V 0 bases, and 2 bases lay outside the gene matches. Germline CDR1 DFQATT, CDR2 SNEGSKA (reference sequence). The CDR3, as DNA: TGCAGTGCTAGAGACAGCGGGGGGGTCTACGAGCAGTACGTC. Protein: CSARDSGGVYEQYV.

This clonotype was seen many times. The junction differs from germline at one of its ends, possibly a read error. This chain links TRBV7-3 with TRBJ2-1; 8 positions match TRBD2. This CDR3 contains 15 residues. CDR1 and CDR2 from the germline V gene are SGHTA and FQGTGA. CDR3 sequence: CASNLAGLSYNEQFF. DNA for the CDR3: TGTGCCAGCAACTTAGCGGGGCTCTCCTACAATGAGCAGTTCTTC. The whole variable domain, filled in from reference TRBV7-3 and TRBJ2-1, reads GAGVSQTPSNKVTEKGKYVELRCDPISGHTALYWYRQSLGQGPEFLIYFQGTGAADDSGLPNDRFFAVRPEGSVSTLKIQRTERGDSAVYLCASNLAGLSYNEQFFGPGTRLTVL.

The genes are TRBV24-1 and TRBJ1-2; 9 bases fit TRBD1. The germline gives CDR1 KGHDR, CDR2 SFDVKD. The CDR3 length is 15 residues. The V gene end was trimmed by 4 bases and the J gene end by 8 bases; junction bases not matched to a gene: 10. The chain's CDR3 is CATSDAGTGYDGYTF. Here the CDR3 DNA reads TGTGCCACCAGTGACGCCGGGACAGGGTACGACGGCTACACCTTC.

This clonotype was found a few times. The gene calls are TRBV27 and TRBJ1-1; D is unresolved. V lost 5 bases and J lost 6, with 10 bases in between. CDR1 is MNHEY and CDR2 is SMNVEV in the germline V gene (reference sequence). This CDR3 has 12 amino acids. The CDR3 reads CASSPRYPEAFF. The CDR3 bases are TGTGCCAGCAGTCCGCGGTATCCTGAAGCTTTCTTT.

V is TRBV28 and J is TRBJ1-1; D ambiguous. The V and J ends lost 2 bases and 6 bases respectively, with 13 bases between them. The CDR3 has 14 amino acids. Germline loops: CDR1 MDHEN, CDR2 SYDVKM. CDR3 protein: CASSLGLGIAEAFF. The CDR3 bases are TGTGCCAGCAGTTTAGGTCTGGGTATAGCTGAAGCTTTCTTT.

This clonotype was seen a few times. The gene calls are TRBV4-1 and TRBJ1-1; TRBD1 matches 7 bases. The J segment lost 7 bases and the V segment lost 0 bases, leaving 5 bases of the junction unmatched. Germline V gives CDR1 MGHRA, CDR2 YSYEKL. The CDR3 has 14 residues. The CDR3 here is CASSQEAGGDEAFF. The DNA of the CDR3 is TGCGCCAGCAGCCAAGAGGCAGGGGGGGATGAAGCTTTCTTT.

This clonotype was counted a few times. This chain links TRBV29-1 with TRBJ1-1; D is unclear. Germline CDR1 is SQVTM and CDR2 is ANQGSEA. V gave up 3 bases and J gave up 4 bases, with 6 bases separating them. This CDR3 comprises 11 residues. The CDR3 DNA follows: TGCAGCGTTGATGTGGGCACTGAAGCTTTCTTT. Protein: CSVDVGTEAFF.

V and J are TRBV4-3 and TRBJ1-2, with D possibly being TRBD1 (5 bases). V dropped 3 bases and J dropped 8 bases, with 19 bases sitting between them. Germline V CDR1 and CDR2: LGHNA, YSLEER. The length of the CDR3 is 15 residues. CDR3 sequence: CASSQLGGTPLGYTF. DNA for the CDR3: TGCGCCAGCAGCCAGCTGGGAGGGACCCCTCTGGGCTACACCTTC.

This clonotype was counted many times. The CDR3 nucleotides read TGTGCCAGCAGTTTAAATCGGGCGAATCCCTCTGGGGCCAACGTCCTGACTTTC. Translated, it gives CASSLNRANPSGANVLTF. The chain joins TRBV12-3 or TRBV12-4 to TRBJ2-6; no reliable D call. V lost 2 bases and J lost 0, with 14 bases in between. The CDR3 covers 18 residues.

The chain carries TRBV28 and TRBJ2-7, with D possibly TRBD2 on 5 matching bases. The CDR3 sequence is 14 residues long. From germline, CDR1 is MDHEN and CDR2 SYDVKM. V lost 6 bases and J lost 5, with 17 bases in between. CDR3 sequence reads: CASSRPRRLDEQYV. DNA of the CDR3: TGTGCCAGCAGCCGGCCCCGGAGGTTGGACGAGCAGTACGTC.

A few counts support this clonotype. V usage is TRBV28 and J usage is TRBJ2-5; perhaps TRBD1 as D (6 bases). Trimming cost V 3 bases and J 7 bases, with 12 bases left between them. The CDR3 extends over 13 amino acids. CDR1 is MDHEN and CDR2 is SYDVKM in the germline V gene. CDR3 region: CASSLTGRGTQYF. CDR3 coding DNA: TGTGCCAGCAGTTTGACAGGCCGAGGGACCCAGTACTTC. The whole variable domain, remainder taken from reference TRBV28 and TRBJ2-5, is DVKVTQSSRYLVKRTGEKVFLECVQDMDHENMFWYRQDPGLGLRLIYFSYDVKMKEKGDIPEGYSVSREKKERFSLILESASTNQTSMYLCASSLTGRGTQYFGPGTRLLVL.

This clonotype turned up a few times. The V and J genes are TRBV7-8 and TRBJ2-4, with a possible D match to TRBD1 (6 bases). The CDR3 length is 17 residues. V dropped 0 bases and J dropped 0 bases, with 12 bases sitting between them. Per the germline V gene, CDR1 is SGHVS and CDR2 is FQNEAQ. Here the CDR3 reads CASSLAAGTIAKNIQYF. CDR3 in DNA: TGTGCCAGCAGCTTAGCCGCAGGGACAATAGCCAAAAACATTCAGTACTTC.

This clonotype was observed a handful of times. The rearrangement joins TRBV14 to TRBJ2-7; weak D call: TRBD1 (6 bases). From germline, CDR1 is SGHDN and CDR2 FVKESK. This CDR3 has 15 residues. Between the trimmed V and J ends, which lost 4 bases and 1 base, there was a span of 14 bases. CDR3 nucleotides: TGTGCCAGCAGCCTTGGTAGAGGGGGTTCCTACGAGCAGTACTTC. Amino acids: CASSLGRGGSYEQYF.

V is TRBV7-9 and J is TRBJ2-4, with 8 bases fitting TRBD2. Germline assignment: CDR1 SEHNR and CDR2 FQNEAQ (reference sequence). The CDR3 covers 16 residues. Losses at the gene ends were 6 bases for V and 0 bases for J; bases not matched to a gene: 7. CDR3 in amino acids: CASSPAGGPAKNIQYF. DNA of the CDR3: TGTGCCAGCAGTCCTGCGGGGGGTCCAGCCAAAAACATTCAGTACTTC.

This clonotype was seen repeatedly, ten times or more. Written as DNA, the CDR3 is TGTGCCAGCAGTTACTCGAGCGTGCCCCAGCATTTT. Translation gives CASSYSSVPQHF. This chain uses TRBV6-2 or TRBV6-3 with TRBJ1-5; D unclear. V lost 0 bases and J lost 9, with 6 bases in between. Germline lookup yields CDR1 MNHEY and CDR2 SVGEGT. The CDR3 has 12 residues.

This clonotype was observed a few times. The chain employs TRBV6-5 and TRBJ1-6, with 7 bases fitting TRBD1. The trim removed 5 bases at V and 9 bases at J, leaving 13 bases unmatched. The CDR3 loop spans 16 amino acids. Germline loops: CDR1 MNHEY, CDR2 SVGAGI. DNA for the CDR3: TGTGCCAGCAGTCCCTACAGGGGCTACGTAATTTCACCCCTCCACTTT. Encoded protein: CASSPYRGYVISPLHF.

The chain joins TRBV7-6 to TRBJ2-1; D assignment may be TRBD1 or TRBD2 (5 bases each). The germline V gene encodes CDR1 SGHVS and CDR2 FNYEAQ. This CDR3 has 16 amino acids. V dropped 8 bases and J dropped 1 base, with 18 bases sitting between them. The CDR3 DNA reads TGTGCCAGCCCCGCGTTGGGGGATAGGTCCTACAATGAGCAGTTCTTC. It specifies CASPALGDRSYNEQFF.

This clonotype has at least ten counts. The chain employs TRBV7-2 and TRBJ1-6; perhaps TRBD1 as D (6 bases). Trimming pared 0 bases from V and 0 bases from J, leaving 18 bases between. Germline lookup yields CDR1 SGHTA and CDR2 FQGNSA. There are 20 residues in the CDR3. The CDR3 here is CASSLARPGTRTSYNSPLHF. The CDR3 DNA follows: TGTGCCAGCAGCTTAGCGCGACCCGGGACACGGACCTCCTATAATTCACCCCTCCACTTT.

This clonotype was found a few times. This chain connects TRBV15 to TRBJ2-2; D gene unclear. Trimming pared 3 bases from V and 9 bases from J, leaving 5 bases between. Germline V gives CDR1 LNHNV, CDR2 YYDKDF (reference sequence). The CDR3 loop spans 11 amino acids. The CDR3 reads CATSSRRELFF. The CDR3 bases are TGTGCCACCAGCAGCCGCCGGGAGCTGTTTTTT. The full variable domain, in which reference TRBV15 and TRBJ2-2 provide the parts outside the CDR3, is DAMVIQNPRYQVTQFGKPVTLSCSQTLNHNVMYWYQQKSSQAPKLLFHYYDKDFNNEADTPDNFQSRRPNTSFCFLDIRSPGLGDTAMYLCATSSRRELFFGEGSRLTVL.

This clonotype was seen a handful of times. The genes are TRBV5-1 and TRBJ1-1; perhaps TRBD1 as D (5 bases). Germline lookup yields CDR1 SGHRS and CDR2 YFSETQ. This CDR3 region has 14 residues. V was trimmed by 3 bases and J by 4 bases, leaving 13 bases between them. Here the CDR3 reads CASSWQGVGTEAFF. CDR3 nucleotide sequence: TGCGCCAGCAGCTGGCAAGGGGTTGGCACTGAAGCTTTCTTT.

CDR3 nucleotide sequence: TGTGCCACCCTTGGGGGCAGAGACTACACCTTC. This sequence encodes CATLGGRDYTF. The V gene is TRBV2, the J gene TRBJ1-2, with D tentatively TRBD1 (6 bases). V lost 10 bases, J lost 10 bases, and 16 bases lay in between. This CDR3 is built from 11 residues. Germline V gene sequence: CDR1 SNHLY, CDR2 FYNNEI.

The chain combines TRBV29-1 with TRBJ2-1, with D possibly TRBD1 on 5 matching bases. The V and J ends lost 4 bases and 2 bases respectively, with 12 bases between them. This CDR3 is 14 amino acids long. Germline lookup yields CDR1 SQVTM and CDR2 ANQGSEA. The CDR3 protein is CSVVRQNTYNEQFF. CDR3 sequence (DNA): TGCAGCGTTGTAAGACAGAACACCTACAATGAGCAGTTCTTC.

This clonotype was recorded many times. The chain uses TRBV14 and TRBJ2-1; 8 nucleotides align to TRBD2. V lost 4 bases, J lost 5 bases, and 10 bases stayed unmatched. CDR3 length: 16 residues. The germline V gene has CDR1 SGHDN and CDR2 FVKESK. The CDR3 loop is CASSLSVTSANNEQFF. As DNA, the CDR3 is TGTGCCAGCAGCCTGAGCGTGACTAGCGCCAACAATGAGCAGTTCTTC.

This clonotype was counted ten times or more. DNA for the CDR3: TGTGCCAGCAGCTCCCCCTTCGGGGGGAACACCGGGGAGCTGTTTTTT. Protein sequence: CASSSPFGGNTGELFF. The gene calls are TRBV7-9 and TRBJ2-2; TRBD2 is a possible D gene (6 bases). V lost 4 bases, J lost 1 base, and 13 bases lay in between. The CDR3 runs to 16 residues. Germline V gives CDR1 SEHNR, CDR2 FQNEAQ (reference sequence).

The rearrangement uses TRBV29-1 and TRBJ1-1; D perhaps matches TRBD1 (6 bases). Germline values: CDR1 SQVTM, CDR2 ANQGSEA. The CDR3 consists of 12 residues. Trimming pared 7 bases from V and 4 bases from J, leaving 13 bases between. The CDR3 nucleotides are TGCAGCGCGGACAGTTCAGCCACTGAAGCTTTCTTT. As protein: CSADSSATEAFF.